The clone carrying this T cell receptor (beta chain) has more than one count but fewer than ten. Its antigen is unidentified. This specimen belongs to a study of T cell repertoires in cytomegalovirus infection. The overall study: Selection of CMV epitopes for the study included recently identified HLA-C-restricted and well-studied HLA-B-restricted ones. Findings of the study overall: Dominating the ex vivo response were HLA-C-restricted CMV-specific TCR beta clonotypes. Carriers of CMV plus the relevant HLA were identified by cumulative public TCR beta family frequency.

TCRdb used MiXCR to reprocess the reads, holding one entry per CDR3 protein. In the table there are approximately 730,000 distinct CDR3 sequences, roughly a third of which are singletons. The CDR3 spans 13 residues. The V gene lost 1 base and the J gene lost 2 bases, with 6 bases spanning the gap. CDR1 SGHDT and CDR2 YYEEEE come from the germline V gene. Sample: cultured PBMCs, taken from culture after CMV antigen stimulation. The receptor comes from a human donor in good health (CMV status not recorded). Some clones in this sample may be carry-over from other donors' samples. The gene calls are TRBV5-6 and TRBJ1-2; possible D gene TRBD1, 5 bases. The CDR3: CASSLKGNYGYTF. The CDR3 bases are TGTGCCAGCAGCTTGAAGGGGAACTATGGCTACACCTTC. The whole variable domain, remainder taken from reference TRBV5-6 and TRBJ1-2, is DAGVTQSPTHLIKTRGQQVTLRCSPKSGHDTVSWYQQALGQGPQFIFQYYEEEERQRGNFPDRFSGHQFPNYSSELNVNALLLGDSALYLCASSLKGNYGYTFGSGTRLTVV.